What follows describes a single TCR beta chain. Antigen: not known. The sample belongs to a study of cytomegalovirus exposure and HLA in healthy donors. The PCR was carried out with 60 Vbeta primers and 13 Jbeta primers. The method was immunoSEQ multiplex PCR; TCRdb's version includes in-frame clones alone and lacks a portion of them. The table shows about 100,000 clones, with more than 65% occurring only once. The germline V and J ends were trimmed by 3 bases and 9 bases, with 12 bases remaining between them. The germline CDR1 and CDR2 sequences are LNHDA and SQIVND (reference sequence). The CDR3 consists of 13 residues. Study-level results: It was shown in a later analysis that HLA-associated TCR beta chains were more clonally expanded than other, equally common chains.

The receptor was isolated from a woman aged 18-30 years in good health and CMV-seropositive. The chain joins TRBV19 to TRBJ2-1; D possibly corresponds to TRBD2 (5 bases). The source material was PBMCs. DNA for the CDR3: TGTGCCAGTAGTATGGGATCGAGCGGTGAGCAGTTCTTC. Its protein is CASSMGSSGEQFF.